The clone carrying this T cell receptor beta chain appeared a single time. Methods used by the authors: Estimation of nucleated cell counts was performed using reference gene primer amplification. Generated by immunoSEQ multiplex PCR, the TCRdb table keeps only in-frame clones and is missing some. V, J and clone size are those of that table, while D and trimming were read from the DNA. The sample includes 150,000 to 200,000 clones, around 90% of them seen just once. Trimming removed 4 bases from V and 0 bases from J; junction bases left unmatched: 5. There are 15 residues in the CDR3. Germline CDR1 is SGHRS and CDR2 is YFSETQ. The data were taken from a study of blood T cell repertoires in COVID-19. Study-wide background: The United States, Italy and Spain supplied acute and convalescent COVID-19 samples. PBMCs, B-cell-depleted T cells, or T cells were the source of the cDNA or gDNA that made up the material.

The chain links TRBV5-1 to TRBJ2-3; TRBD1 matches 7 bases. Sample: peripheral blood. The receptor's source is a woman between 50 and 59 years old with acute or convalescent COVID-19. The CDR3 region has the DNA TGCGCCAGCAGCAAAGACAGGGCAAGCACAGATACGCAGTATTTT. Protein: CASSKDRASTDTQYF.